Included here is one TCR beta chain sequence, with context. Its antigen is currently not known. No base qualities exist here, and no much larger clone lies one base off it. Other DNA sequences in the sample encode the same CDR3. Its CDR3 holds 14 amino acids, cysteine through phenylalanine. Just CDR3 DNA is preserved here, 42 bases in frame from base 1. CDR1 and CDR2 are drawn from the germline V gene (reference sequence): MNHEY, SMNVEV. From V the trimming removes 7 bases and from J it removes 0 bases, while the gene matches leave 5 bases of the junction unaccounted for. The data originate from a study of cytomegalovirus exposure and HLA in healthy donors (TCRdb year 2017). For the wider study: An earlier analysis of 587 of the donors reported approximately 280 Gb of sequence data and around 110 million unique TCR beta sequences obtained from about 179 million T cells. An early release covering around 630 HLA-typed donors comprised roughly 300 gigabases of sequencing data and roughly 85 million unique TCR sequences. Of the 300 to 450 genotyped donors, 75% to 85% were placed in the genetic ancestry cluster associated with self-reported Caucasian donors. The study was designed to test whether signatures of past pathogen exposure could be identified by cataloging public T cell receptors. The study profiled the T cell repertoires of 550 to 700 subjects by immunosequencing and related them to cytomegalovirus serostatus. A separate validation cohort of over a hundred different subjects was used in addition to the roughly 670-subject first cohort. High-throughput TCR immunosequencing, statistical association of individual TCRs with disease status, and machine learning were combined to predict cytomegalovirus infection status. To study patterns of TCR occurrence, a later analysis re-analyzed previously published TCR beta repertoires from 700 or so donors and added high-resolution HLA genotyping. The later analysis used no new phenotypic data to find candidate immune exposures, relying instead on TCR beta sequences and their occurrence across donors. An earlier analysis of a few hundred of the donors applied high-throughput TCR beta sequencing to assess whether each TCR beta V gene segment acted as functional or pseudogenic. Donor age, sex, ethnicity and CMV serostatus were compiled together with the repertoire data. A later genetic analysis took genome-wide SNP genotypes for about 55% of the roughly 700 donors and used that subset as a discovery cohort. All discovery cohort repertoires had been generated using a single sequencing platform. Both class I and class II loci were covered by HLA typing, at four-digit resolution. The number of donors typed differed by locus, with roughly 629-640 for A, B, C, DRB1 and DQB1, roughly 520 for DQA1, about 610 for DPA1, and approximately 470 for DPB1. Because of strong linkage in the cohort, four or five DR-DQ haplotypes were treated as single units for association and clustering. Among 300 to 450 genotyped donors of the cohort, an average of 235,054 unique TCR beta nucleotide sequences were sequenced per donor, 15% to 20% of them non-productive.

The library came from the immunoSEQ multiplex PCR assay. For the multiplex PCR, a mixture combining 60 forward primers for TCR Vbeta segments and 13 reverse primers for TCR Jbeta segments was used. The CDR3 region of rearranged TCR beta genes was amplified from genomic DNA with a multiplex PCR assay. On the Illumina HiSeq System, the amplified TCR beta libraries were sequenced as 87-base-pair reads. The source study handled its data this way. A later analysis counted about 82 million unique TCR beta chains across the roughly 700 repertoires, and 10 million to 11 million of these chains were shared by at least two donors. To remove PCR and sequencing errors, raw reads were error-corrected and collapsed into unique sequences using a nearest-neighbor algorithm that merged closely related sequences. CDR3 sequences were aligned to IMGT reference sequences to assign V, D and J gene segments. Each retained sequence needed at least a six-nucleotide match to both a V gene segment and a J gene segment. Rearrangements were classified as productive when the CDR3 lacked stop codons and remained in frame with V and J, and all other rearrangements were classified as non-productive. Following IMGT convention, CDR3 was defined as the stretch from the second conserved V-encoded cysteine up to the conserved J-encoded phenylalanine. Sequences without an unambiguous match to a single V gene segment were excluded from the earlier analysis of about 640 of the donors. In an earlier analysis of roughly 600 of the donors, a V segment was called functional when productive rearrangements were above 56.7%, and segregating when the standard deviation between donors exceeded 5%. A statistical classification framework was built to diagnose cytomegalovirus status from the catalog of TCR beta chain sequences. In a later analysis, TCR nucleotide sequences were compared against IMGT/GENE-DB human TR gene sequences so that V and J genes could be assigned. The TCRdist pipeline was used in a later analysis to assign CDR3 sequences and most-parsimonious VDJ recombination scenarios. In a later analysis, each TCR beta chain was defined by its CDR3 amino acid sequence together with its V-gene family, and reads lacking a unique V-gene family were excluded. To address suspected cross-contamination and a sequencing artifact, a later analysis removed roughly 580 highly shared, low-generation-probability nucleotide sequences. For each public chain, a later analysis derived a clonal expansion index from normalized ranks of inferred template counts within each repertoire. Generation probabilities in a later analysis came from a VDJ recombination model fitted to out-of-frame rearrangements, and those results were checked against IGoR. A later analysis scored TCR-TCR, TCR-HLA and TCR-CMV co-occurrence with hypergeometric tests, applying a repertoire-size bias correction to TCR pairs. To estimate false discovery rates, a later analysis permuted the HLA or CMV assignments 20 times. A later analysis grouped co-occurring TCRs with DBSCAN, adding TCRdist sequence similarity when clustering within HLA-allele-positive subsets. Repertoires with fewer than 30,000 or more than 120,000 public chains, plus five repertoires with anomalous nucleotide sharing, were excluded from co-occurrence clustering. Imported from immuneACCESS, the table was reduced by TCRdb to in-frame sequences with V and J called. These copies leave out some clones; in studies compared against another copy, an unresolved V gene accounts for under half, and the cause of the remainder is not known. That table gives V, J and clone size, and the DNA gave D and trimming. The sample profile shows about 130,000 clones; roughly 78% of them were found once. The ten largest clonotypes hold approximately 9% of the sample.

The cohort was made up of about 610 healthy bone marrow donors. At the time of sampling, all cohort members were nominally healthy, though unrecorded immune exposures were likely present. The donor was CMV seropositive and was included in the group of approximately 300 seropositive cohort members. Each donor provided a peripheral blood sample, and peripheral blood mononuclear cells were used for TCR beta sequencing. Genomic DNA was extracted from the blood cell samples with the Qiagen DNeasy Blood Extraction Kit. Results and caveats for the whole study, not just this receptor: A further reported finding was that TCR beta sequences accurately predicted the HLA-A and HLA-B alleles for most subjects in the first cohort. In this cohort, only TCR beta chains were sequenced, and detectable features were limited by the absence of alpha or paired-chain data. In a later analysis, the rate of TCR association differed among HLA loci, with DRB1 alleles having the most associated TCRs and HLA-C alleles having the fewest. Broadly in line with IMGT annotations, most TCR beta V segments showed up in productive rearrangements about 87% or about 30% of the time in an earlier analysis of 450 to 600 of the donors. A later analysis associated around 16,000 TCR beta sequences with specific HLA alleles at a false discovery rate of 0.05. According to the authors, the approach could potentially be generalized to other disease states and immunological phenotypes. Correlated functional status among segregating V segments might reflect linkage disequilibrium, but an unknown experimental factor could not be ruled out. The 87-base-pair reads could not distinguish some IMGT-functional V segments, including TRBV6-2 and TRBV6-3, so those segments were excluded. The presence/absence analyses assumed that sequencing depth was roughly uniform across donors, and that assumption may not be true. In a later analysis, HLA-associated TCR beta chains were found to be more clonally expanded and to have lower generation probabilities than equally common non-associated chains. According to a later analysis, most CMV-associated TCR beta chains appeared to be HLA-restricted, and the HLA associations seemed to be driven largely by CMV exposure. While some public TCRs were present in many individuals, most TCR sequences turned up only very rarely across donors. When HLA alleles, especially DR and DQ, strongly co-occurred, attributing TCR associations to individual alleles was difficult. A later genetic analysis reported fewer N-insertions in productive TCRs among donors in an Asian-associated ancestry cluster than the roughly 620-donor mean. A later genetic analysis associated a missense DCLRE1C variant with V-gene and J-gene trimming of TCR beta chains, and an independent cohort replicated the association. The study gave a list of about 170 TCR beta chains associated with cytomegalovirus. Because some donors lacked HLA typing at each locus, the association tests relied only on the typed subset. Several of the top co-occurrence clusters appeared to be linked to parvovirus B19, influenza, CMV and Epstein-Barr virus, according to a later analysis. CMV serostatus was the only immune exposure information available for the cohort. A group of highly shared sequence variants was considered likely to be a technical artifact of the sequencing pipeline. Because counts were too low, about 18 rarely observed V segments, including chromosome 9 orphons, were excluded from the earlier analysis of around 640 of the donors. Three of the identified cytomegalovirus-associated TCR beta chains were confirmed in vitro to be specific for cytomegalovirus antigens. Cytomegalovirus status was reported to be diagnosed by the classifier with high specificity and sensitivity in both the original and validation cohorts.

This chain is built from TRBV27 and TRBJ2-5; TRBD1 aligns with 7 central bases. The material sequenced was PBMCs. This sequence was found in a man aged 25-45 years in good health and CMV-seropositive. At the DNA level, the sequence is TGTGCCAGCAAACTACAGGGGCACCAAGAGACCCAGTACTTC. Its translation reads: CASKLQGHQETQYF.